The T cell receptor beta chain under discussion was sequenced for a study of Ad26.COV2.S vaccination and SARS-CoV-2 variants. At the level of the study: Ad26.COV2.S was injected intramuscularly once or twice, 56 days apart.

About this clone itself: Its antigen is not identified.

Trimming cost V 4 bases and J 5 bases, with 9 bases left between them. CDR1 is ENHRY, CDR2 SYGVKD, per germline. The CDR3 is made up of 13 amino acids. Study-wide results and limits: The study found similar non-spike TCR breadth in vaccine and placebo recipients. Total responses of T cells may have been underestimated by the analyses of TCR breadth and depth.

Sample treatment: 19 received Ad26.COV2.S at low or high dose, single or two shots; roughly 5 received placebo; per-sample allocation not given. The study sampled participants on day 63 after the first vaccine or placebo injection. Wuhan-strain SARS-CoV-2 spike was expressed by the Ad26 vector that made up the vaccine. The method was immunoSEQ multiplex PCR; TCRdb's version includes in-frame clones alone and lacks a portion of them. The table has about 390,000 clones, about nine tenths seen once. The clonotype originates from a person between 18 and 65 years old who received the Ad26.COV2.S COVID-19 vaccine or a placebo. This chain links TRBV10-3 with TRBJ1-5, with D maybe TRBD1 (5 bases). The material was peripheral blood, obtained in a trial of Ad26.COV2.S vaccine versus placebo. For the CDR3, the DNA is TGTGCCATCAGTGCAGGGAGGGATCAGCCCCAGCATTTT. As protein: CAISAGRDQPQHF.